One and the same sample provided the 20 T cell receptor beta chains below, sequenced in a study of Ad26.COV2.S vaccination and SARS-CoV-2 variants. The table came from immunoSEQ multiplex PCR; TCRdb's copy has only in-frame clones and leaves some out. The sample lists approximately 450,000 clones; approximately 90% were seen once. The treatment: some 19 received Ad26.COV2.S at low or high dose, single or two shots; 5 received placebo; per-sample allocation not given. Collection of samples fell on day 63 after the first vaccine or placebo injection. The sample in question was peripheral blood, obtained in a trial of Ad26.COV2.S vaccine versus placebo. The origin of the receptors is a person between 18 and 59 years old who received the Ad26.COV2.S COVID-19 vaccine or a placebo.

The genes are TRBV10-3 and TRBJ2-3; D is ambiguous. In germline, CDR1 is ENHRY, CDR2 SYGVKD. The CDR3 loop spans 14 amino acids. Trimming took 2 bases from V and 4 from J, leaving 10 bases between them. In DNA form, the CDR3 reads TGTGCCATCAGTGAGAACTATCTGTCAGATACGCAGTATTTT. Protein sequence: CAISENYLSDTQYF.

J is TRBJ2-7 and V is TRBV4-2; 7 bases agree with TRBD1. The CDR3 is made up of 15 amino acids. V shed 1 base, J shed 2 bases, and the junction held 5 bases outside the gene matches. CDR1 is LGHNA and CDR2 is YNFKEQ in the germline V gene. The CDR3 spells CASSQVGQGAYEQYF. Written as DNA, the CDR3 is TGTGCCAGCAGCCAAGTTGGGCAGGGGGCCTACGAGCAGTACTTC.

The V gene is TRBV9, the J gene TRBJ2-7; 8 bases match TRBD2. V gave up 4 bases and J gave up 3 bases; unmatched junction bases: 9. Per germline, CDR1 SGDLS and CDR2 YYNGEE. This CDR3 has 15 amino acids. CDR3 loop: CASSIREGSGYEQYF. The CDR3 nucleotides read TGTGCCAGCAGCATTCGGGAGGGATCGGGCTACGAGCAGTACTTC.

This chain joins TRBV19 and TRBJ2-3, with D tentatively TRBD2 (8 bases). This CDR3 spans 16 amino acids. From germline, CDR1 is LNHDA and CDR2 SQIVND (reference sequence). V was trimmed by 5 bases and J by 2 bases, leaving 17 bases between them. This CDR3 reads CASSFGGGQNTDTQYF. The CDR3 DNA sequence: TGTGCCAGTAGTTTCGGGGGGGGACAGAACACAGATACGCAGTATTTT.

The rearrangement uses TRBV3-1 (or the pseudogene TRBV3-2) and TRBJ2-7; TRBD2 matches 9 bases. Germline CDR1 LGHDT, CDR2 YNNKEL (reference sequence). The CDR3 has 17 amino acids. V lost 5 bases to trimming and J lost 9 bases; unmatched junction nucleotides: 20. The CDR3 DNA follows: TGTGCCAGCAGCACCGGGACTAGCTTTAGACCATCTACGGGGCAGTACTTC. It yields the protein CASSTGTSFRPSTGQYF.

The chain has TRBV27 and TRBJ2-2; 7 bases are shared with TRBD1. This CDR3 has 15 amino acids. V lost 5 bases and J lost 0; bases outside the gene matches: 3. Germline lookup yields CDR1 MNHEY and CDR2 SMNVEV (reference sequence). The CDR3 region is CASSPGQANTGELFF. The DNA of the CDR3 is TGTGCCAGCAGTCCAGGACAGGCGAACACCGGGGAGCTGTTTTTT.

The rearrangement uses TRBV20-1 and TRBJ2-1, with D uncertain. Germline CDR1 is DFQATT and CDR2 is SNEGSKA (reference sequence). V was cut by 1 base and J by 12 bases, with 10 bases left in between. This CDR3 spans 11 amino acids. CDR3 DNA sequence: TGCAGTGCTAGAGGGTTCGAAGGGCAGTTCTTC. Translating it yields CSARGFEGQFF.

About this clone itself: Other DNA sequences of this sample code for an identical CDR3. Here the CDR3 DNA reads TGTGCCAGCAGCCTCGGGACAGGGGGCACTGAAGCTTTCTTT. Translating it yields CASSLGTGGTEAFF. The gene calls are TRBV6-5 and TRBJ1-1; 11 nucleotides match TRBD1. Germline loops: CDR1 MNHEY, CDR2 SVGAGI. With 6 bases clipped from V and 4 bases from J, the junction kept 4 bases outside the gene matches. CDR3 length equals 14 residues.

CDR3 bases: TGTGCCAGCAGTTACCCCGTGGGGGGTGCGGATCAGCCCCAGCATTTT. It specifies CASSYPVGGADQPQHF. This chain joins TRBV6-2 or TRBV6-3 and TRBJ1-5; D possibly corresponds to TRBD1 (5 bases). Trimming pared 2 bases from V and 5 bases from J, leaving 16 bases between. CDR3 length: 16 residues. Germline V lookup: CDR1 MNHEY, CDR2 SVGEGT.

In nucleotides, the CDR3 is TGTGCCAGCAAGGTCGACAGGGGGAACACTGAAGCTTTCTTT. It specifies CASKVDRGNTEAFF. The chain joins TRBV2 to TRBJ1-1; 8 bases align to TRBD1. The V gene end was trimmed by 7 bases and the J gene end by 1 base; junction bases not matched to a gene: 5. The CDR3 length is 14 residues. CDR1 and CDR2 from the germline V gene are SNHLY and FYNNEI.

The CDR3: CASSPGTHYEQYF. The DNA of the CDR3 is TGTGCCAGCAGCCCTGGGACACACTACGAGCAGTACTTC. This chain joins TRBV5-4 and TRBJ2-7, with D possibly TRBD1 on 6 matching bases. Germline CDR1 and CDR2: SGHNT and YYREEE (reference sequence). The germline V and J ends were trimmed by 4 bases and 3 bases, with 11 bases remaining between them. The CDR3 sequence is 13 residues long. The complete variable domain, with remaining parts taken from reference TRBV5-4 and TRBJ2-7, reads ETGVTQSPTHLIKTRGQQVTLRCSSQSGHNTVSWYQQALGQGPQFIFQYYREEENGRGNFPPRFSGLQFPNYSSELNVNALELDDSALYLCASSPGTHYEQYFGPGTRLTVT.

This clone was counted once. V is TRBV19 and J is TRBJ2-1; D not certain. The CDR3 has 14 amino acids. CDR1 and CDR2 (germline): LNHDA, SQIVND (reference sequence). The ends were cut back, 5 bases at V and 9 bases at J, with 17 bases in the middle. The CDR3 loop is CASSPGLPEGEQFF. The CDR3 region has the DNA TGTGCCAGTAGTCCCGGCCTTCCCGAAGGTGAGCAGTTCTTC.

For this clone: Other DNA sequences of this sample code for an identical CDR3. The chain couples TRBV7-9 to TRBJ2-7; 7 nucleotides align to TRBD1. Germline lookup yields CDR1 SEHNR and CDR2 FQNEAQ (reference sequence). This CDR3 comprises 13 residues. J was trimmed by 3 bases and V by 5 bases; bases with no gene match: 4. CDR3 residues: CASSPRQGYEQYF. CDR3 coding DNA: TGTGCCAGCAGCCCGAGACAGGGCTACGAGCAGTACTTC.

V and J are TRBV28 and TRBJ2-7; 7 nucleotides match TRBD1. The germline V gene has CDR1 MDHEN and CDR2 SYDVKM. The V and J ends lost 3 bases and 3 bases, in that order; junction bases with no gene match: 5. This CDR3 contains 14 residues. The CDR3 here is CASSLTTGFYEQYF. The CDR3 DNA reads TGTGCCAGCAGTTTGACGACAGGGTTCTACGAGCAGTACTTC.

A note on this clone: The sample has other DNA sequences that encode this CDR3 too. The rearrangement joins TRBV5-1 to TRBJ1-5; D gene uncertain. The CDR3 contains 15 residues. Deletions cut 0 bases from V and 2 bases from J, with 9 bases between. Looked up from germline, CDR1 is SGHRS and CDR2 is YFSETQ. CDR3: CASSLAGVGNQPQHF. DNA for the CDR3: TGCGCCAGCAGCTTGGCCGGGGTAGGCAATCAGCCCCAGCATTTT.

The chain recombines TRBV28 with TRBJ2-1; D unclear. Per the germline V gene, CDR1 is MDHEN and CDR2 is SYDVKM. The CDR3 runs to 12 residues. V was clipped by 6 bases and J by 7 bases, with 10 bases between them. Written as DNA, the CDR3 is TGTGCCAGCAGCCTAACGGCAAATGAGCAGTTCTTC. This encodes CASSLTANEQFF.

V gene TRBV6-5 combines with J gene TRBJ2-3; 10 bases align to TRBD2. The junction had 6 bases not matched to a gene; V was cut back by 6 bases and J by 6 bases. The CDR3 extends over 14 amino acids. The germline CDR1 and CDR2 sequences are MNHEY and SVGAGI. In DNA, the CDR3 is TGTGCCAGCAGGCTAGCGGGAGCCGGGGATACGCAGTATTTT. As protein: CASRLAGAGDTQYF.

The chain combines TRBV3-1 (or the pseudogene TRBV3-2) with TRBJ1-4, with D uncertain. CDR1 is LGHDT and CDR2 is YNNKEL in the germline V gene (reference sequence). The CDR3 extends over 13 amino acids. Trimming left V 0 bases short and J 4 bases short, with 3 bases between. CDR3 in DNA: TGTGCCAGCAGCCAAGAGGGTAATGAAAAACTGTTTTTT. It codes for CASSQEGNEKLFF.

The V gene is TRBV18, the J gene TRBJ1-6, with unresolved D. The length of the CDR3 is 15 residues. Between the trimmed V and J ends, which lost 2 bases and 0 bases, there was a span of 5 bases. Germline assignment: CDR1 KGHSH and CDR2 LQKENI. The CDR3 DNA reads as TGTGCCAGCTCACCAACGAGCTCCTATAATTCACCCCTCCACTTT. Translating gives CASSPTSSYNSPLHF.

The chain recombines TRBV7-9 with TRBJ2-5; D unresolved. In germline, CDR1 is SEHNR, CDR2 FQNEAQ (reference sequence). Trimming pared 0 bases from V and 5 bases from J, leaving 16 bases between. The CDR3 runs 16 residues. CDR3 amino acids: CASSLAGVLNRETQYF. The CDR3 nucleotides are TGTGCCAGCAGCTTAGCAGGTGTACTAAATAGGGAGACCCAGTACTTC. Full variable domain (missing parts from reference TRBV7-9 and TRBJ2-5): DTGVSQNPRHKITKRGQNVTFRCDPISEHNRLYWYRQTLGQGPEFLTYFQNEAQLEKSRLLSDRFSAERPKGSFSTLEIQRTEQGDSAMYLCASSLAGVLNRETQYFGPGTRLLVL.